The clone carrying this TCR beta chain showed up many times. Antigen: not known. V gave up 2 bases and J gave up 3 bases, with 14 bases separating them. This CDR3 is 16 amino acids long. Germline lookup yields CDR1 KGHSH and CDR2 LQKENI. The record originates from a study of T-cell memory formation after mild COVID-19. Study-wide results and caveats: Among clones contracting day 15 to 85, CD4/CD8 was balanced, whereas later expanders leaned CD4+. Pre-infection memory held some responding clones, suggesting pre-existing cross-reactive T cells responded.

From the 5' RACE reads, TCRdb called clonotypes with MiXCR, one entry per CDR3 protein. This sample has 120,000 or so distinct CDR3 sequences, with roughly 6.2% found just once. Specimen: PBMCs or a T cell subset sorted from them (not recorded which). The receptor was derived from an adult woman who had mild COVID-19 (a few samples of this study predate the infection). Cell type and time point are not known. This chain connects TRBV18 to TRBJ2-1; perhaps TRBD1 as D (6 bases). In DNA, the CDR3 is TGTGCCAGCTCACCAAGGGGGAGACGAGACTACAATGAGCAGTTCTTC. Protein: CASSPRGRRDYNEQFF.